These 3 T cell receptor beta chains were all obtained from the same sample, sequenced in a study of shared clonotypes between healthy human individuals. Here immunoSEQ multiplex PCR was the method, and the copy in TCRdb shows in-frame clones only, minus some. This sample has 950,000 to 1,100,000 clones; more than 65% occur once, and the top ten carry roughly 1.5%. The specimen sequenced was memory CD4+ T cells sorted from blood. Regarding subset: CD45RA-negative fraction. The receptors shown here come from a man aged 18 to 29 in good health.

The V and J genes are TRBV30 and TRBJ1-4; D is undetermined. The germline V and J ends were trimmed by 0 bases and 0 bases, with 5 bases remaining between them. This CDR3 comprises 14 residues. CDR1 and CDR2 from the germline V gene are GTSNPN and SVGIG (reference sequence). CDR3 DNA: TGTGCCTGGAGTGTACATTCAACTAATGAAAAACTGTTTTTT. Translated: CAWSVHSTNEKLFF.

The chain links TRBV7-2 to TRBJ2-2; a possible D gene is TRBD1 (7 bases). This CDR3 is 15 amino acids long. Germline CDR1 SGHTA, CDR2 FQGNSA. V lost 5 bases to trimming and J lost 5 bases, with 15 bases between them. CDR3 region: CASSPRQGGTGELFF. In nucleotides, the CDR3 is TGTGCCAGCAGCCCTCGACAGGGAGGAACCGGGGAGCTGTTTTTT. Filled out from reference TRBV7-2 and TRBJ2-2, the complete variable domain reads GAGVSQSPSNKVTEKGKDVELRCDPISGHTALYWYRQSLGQGLEFLIYFQGNSAPDKSGLPSDRFSAERTGGSVSTLTIQRTQQEDSAVYLCASSPRQGGTGELFFGEGSRLTVL.

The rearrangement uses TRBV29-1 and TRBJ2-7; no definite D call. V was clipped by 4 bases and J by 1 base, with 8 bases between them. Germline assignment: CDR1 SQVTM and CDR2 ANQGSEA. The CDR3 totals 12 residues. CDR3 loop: CSVGGTSYEQYF. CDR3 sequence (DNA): TGCAGCGTTGGGGGAACGTCCTACGAGCAGTACTTC.